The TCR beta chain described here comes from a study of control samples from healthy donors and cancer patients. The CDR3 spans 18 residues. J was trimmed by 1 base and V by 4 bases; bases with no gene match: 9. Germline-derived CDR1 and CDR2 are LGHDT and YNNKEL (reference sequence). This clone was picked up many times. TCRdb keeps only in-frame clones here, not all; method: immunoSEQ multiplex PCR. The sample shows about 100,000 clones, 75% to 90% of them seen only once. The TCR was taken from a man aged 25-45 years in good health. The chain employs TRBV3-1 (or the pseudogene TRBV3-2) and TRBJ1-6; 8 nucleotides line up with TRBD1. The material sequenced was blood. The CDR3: CASSRSNQGASYNSPLHF. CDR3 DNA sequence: TGTGCCAGCAGCCGATCCAATCAGGGGGCTTCCTATAATTCACCCCTCCACTTT.